This T cell receptor beta chain was recorded in a study of CD8 T cells in ankylosing spondylitis. Study findings and constraints: Significant enrichment of disease-linked clones was reported in matched ankylosing spondylitis synovial fluid. In peripheral blood, disease-linked CD8+ clones occurred at relatively low frequencies. Reactive arthritis synovial fluid and blood were previously reported to contain some motif variants.

A word on this clonotype: What it binds is unknown.

Scientists made TCR beta libraries using quantitative 5'-RACE with molecular barcodes. TCRdb itself ran the 5' RACE reads through MiXCR, one entry per CDR3 protein. This table has about 150,000 distinct CDR3 sequences, around 43% appearing once. The receptor was isolated from a male donor with ankylosing spondylitis. The sample was synovial fluid, either unsorted or a sorted T cell fraction (not recorded which).

CDR3: CATSATQETQYF. For the CDR3, the DNA is TGTGCCACCAGCGCCACCCAAGAGACCCAGTACTTC. The J gene is TRBJ2-5, the V gene TRBV15; no clear D. Germline V lookup: CDR1 LNHNV, CDR2 YYDKDF (reference sequence). CDR3 length equals 12 residues. V was shortened by 5 bases and J by 1 base, with 5 bases between the two germline ends.